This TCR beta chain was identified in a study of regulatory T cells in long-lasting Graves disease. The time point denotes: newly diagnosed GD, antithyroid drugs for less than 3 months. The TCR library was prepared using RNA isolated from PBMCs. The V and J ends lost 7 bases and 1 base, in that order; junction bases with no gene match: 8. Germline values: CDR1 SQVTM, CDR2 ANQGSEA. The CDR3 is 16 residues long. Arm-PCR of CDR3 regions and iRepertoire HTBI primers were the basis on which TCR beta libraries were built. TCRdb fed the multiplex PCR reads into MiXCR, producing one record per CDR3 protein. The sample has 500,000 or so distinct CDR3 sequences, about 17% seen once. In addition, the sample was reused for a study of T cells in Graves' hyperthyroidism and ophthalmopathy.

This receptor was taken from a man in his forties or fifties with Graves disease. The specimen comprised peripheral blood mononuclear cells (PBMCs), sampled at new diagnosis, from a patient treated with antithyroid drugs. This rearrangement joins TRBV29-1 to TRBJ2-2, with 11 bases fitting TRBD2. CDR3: CSEFIAGGGNTGELFF. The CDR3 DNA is TGCAGCGAGTTCATAGCGGGAGGGGGGAACACCGGGGAGCTGTTTTTT.